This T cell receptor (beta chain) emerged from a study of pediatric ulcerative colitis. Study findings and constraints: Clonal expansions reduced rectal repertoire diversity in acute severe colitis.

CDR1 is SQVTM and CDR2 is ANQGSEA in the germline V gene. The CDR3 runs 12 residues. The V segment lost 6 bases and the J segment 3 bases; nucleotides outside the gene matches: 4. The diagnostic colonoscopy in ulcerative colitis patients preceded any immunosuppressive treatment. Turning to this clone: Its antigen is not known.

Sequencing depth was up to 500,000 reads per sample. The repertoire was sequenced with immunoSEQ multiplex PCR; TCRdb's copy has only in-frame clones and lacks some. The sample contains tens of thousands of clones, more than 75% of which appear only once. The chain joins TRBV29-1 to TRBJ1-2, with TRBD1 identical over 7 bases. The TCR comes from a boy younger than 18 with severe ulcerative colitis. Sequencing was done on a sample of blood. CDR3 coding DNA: TGCAGCGTGGACAGGAACTACTATGGCTACACCTTC. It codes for CSVDRNYYGYTF.